A single sample gave rise to the 25 T cell receptor beta chains below, sequenced in a study of T cell repertoires in cytomegalovirus infection. TCRdb fed the reads into MiXCR, producing one record per CDR3 protein. The sample includes roughly 190,000 distinct CDR3 sequences, roughly 9% of them seen just once. The sequencing input was PBMCs. Receptor source: a human donor in good health (CMV status not recorded). Some clones in this sample may be carry-over from other donors' samples.

Concerning this clonotype: This may stem from a read error, because a much larger clone lies one nucleotide away. This rearrangement joins TRBV9 to TRBJ1-2, with 8 bases fitting TRBD1. The CDR3 contains 14 residues. Germline CDR1 and CDR2: SGDLS and YYNGEE. Trimming cost V 0 bases and J 4 bases; bases outside gene matches: 2. CDR3 amino acids: CASSVGTGIYGYTF. Written as DNA, the CDR3 is TGTGCCAGCAGCGTAGGGACAGGGATCTATGGCTACACCTTC.

This clonotype was counted ten times or more. The chain joins TRBV7-2 to TRBJ2-5, with D unresolved. The CDR3 has 14 residues. Trimming took off 1 base at V and 5 bases at J, with 11 bases between the two ends. The germline gives CDR1 SGHTA, CDR2 FQGNSA. CDR3 bases: TGTGCCAGCAGCTTAGTCCCGGGTCGGGAGACCCAGTACTTC. This translates into CASSLVPGRETQYF.

This clonotype showed up just a few times. V gene TRBV18 combines with J gene TRBJ1-2; a weak D match, TRBD1 (6 bases). In germline, CDR1 is KGHSH, CDR2 LQKENI. The CDR3 has 13 amino acids. Trimming pared 1 base from V and 4 bases from J, leaving 7 bases between. CDR3 amino acids: CASSPQDSYGYTF. CDR3 coding DNA: TGTGCCAGCTCACCACAGGACAGCTATGGCTACACCTTC.

This clonotype was seen ten or more times. This chain connects TRBV7-8 to TRBJ2-1, with D unclear. V was clipped by 5 bases and J by 9 bases, with 17 bases between them. The CDR3 loop spans 14 amino acids. Germline-derived CDR1 and CDR2 are SGHVS and FQNEAQ. The CDR3: CASSPLRQPGEQFF. For the CDR3, the DNA is TGTGCCAGCAGCCCCCTCCGGCAGCCGGGTGAGCAGTTCTTC.

A few counts support this clonotype. The rearrangement joins TRBV24-1 to TRBJ1-2, with D unresolved. The CDR3 spans 13 residues. Germline V gene lookup returns CDR1 KGHDR and CDR2 SFDVKD. V lost 5 bases and J 1 base, leaving 7 bases between the germline ends. CDR3 residues: CATSAGNNYGYTF. The CDR3, as DNA: TGTGCCACCAGTGCCGGAAATAACTATGGCTACACCTTC.

This clonotype was counted ten times or more. The chain links TRBV20-1 to TRBJ2-1; 7 bases map to TRBD2. J gave up 2 bases and V 0 bases, and 4 bases lay outside the gene matches. The CDR3 length is 15 residues. Germline V gene data show CDR1 as DFQATT and CDR2 as SNEGSKA (reference sequence). Here the CDR3 DNA reads TGCAGTGCTAGAGACTTGAGCGGGGCCTACAATGAGCAGTTCTTC. Translation gives CSARDLSGAYNEQFF.

This clonotype was seen only a few times. The rearrangement uses TRBV10-3 and TRBJ2-7; tentative D call: TRBD1 (5 bases). The CDR3 loop spans 15 amino acids. Trimming left V 2 bases short and J 4 bases short, with 15 bases between. In germline, CDR1 is ENHRY, CDR2 SYGVKD. The CDR3 DNA follows: TGTGCCATCAGTGAGAGGCGGACCGGACAATACGAGCAGTACTTC. Translated: CAISERRTGQYEQYF.

This chain connects TRBV20-1 to TRBJ2-7; 10 nucleotides align to TRBD2. Germline CDR1 DFQATT, CDR2 SNEGSKA (reference sequence). V lost 4 bases to trimming and J lost 3 bases; unmatched junction nucleotides: 6. The CDR3 is 14 amino acids. The CDR3 reads CSATLRTSGYEQYF. The CDR3 nucleotides are TGCAGTGCTACCCTTCGGACTAGCGGCTACGAGCAGTACTTC.

About this clonotype itself: One end of the junction varies from germline; a read error may be responsible. This chain connects TRBV4-1 to TRBJ2-3; D is ambiguous. Germline CDR1 MGHRA, CDR2 YSYEKL. The CDR3 loop spans 13 amino acids. The CDR3 DNA is TGTGCCAGCAGCCAACTGTTAACAGATACGCAGTATTTT. Translation: CASSQLLTDTQYF.

The gene calls are TRBV7-2 and TRBJ2-7, with 10 nucleotides matching TRBD1. The germline CDR1 and CDR2 sequences are SGHTA and FQGNSA. This CDR3 contains 15 residues. With V trimmed by 5 bases and J by 2 bases, 6 bases remained unmatched. The CDR3 here is CASSRGQGIAYEQYF. In DNA form, the CDR3 reads TGTGCCAGCAGCCGGGGACAGGGGATTGCCTACGAGCAGTACTTC.

This clonotype was counted ten times or more. The chain couples TRBV7-2 to TRBJ2-3; D possibly matches TRBD1 or TRBD2 (5 bases each). This CDR3 spans 15 amino acids. V lost 5 bases and J 3 bases, leaving 15 bases between the germline ends. CDR1 is SGHTA and CDR2 is FQGNSA in the germline V gene. CDR3 sequence reads: CASSLGVWATDTQYF. The DNA for the CDR3 is TGTGCCAGCAGCCTGGGGGTGTGGGCTACAGATACGCAGTATTTT.

This clonotype was counted between two and nine times. The chain employs TRBV7-6 and TRBJ2-7, with D perhaps matching TRBD1 (7 bases). In germline, CDR1 is SGHVS, CDR2 FNYEAQ. The CDR3 has 15 amino acids. V was pared by 5 bases and J by 3 bases, with 17 bases between. CDR3 nucleotide sequence: TGTGCCAGCAGCAATTATCAGGGGGGAGGCTACGAGCAGTACTTC. Translated: CASSNYQGGGYEQYF.

V gene TRBV11-3 combines with J gene TRBJ2-5, with 8 nucleotides matching TRBD2. V lost 5 bases and J lost 6; bases outside the gene matches: 5. The V gene's germline CDR1 is SGHNT and CDR2 YENEEA. This CDR3 has 13 residues. CDR3 residues: CASSLGGEKTQYF. The CDR3 bases are TGTGCCAGCAGCCTCGGGGGGGAAAAGACCCAGTACTTC.

The CDR3 sequence: CSAEAENNEQFF. The CDR3 coding sequence is TGCAGTGCCGAGGCGGAGAACAATGAGCAGTTCTTC. The chain couples TRBV20-1 to TRBJ2-1; no reliable D call. The V end was cut by 6 bases, the J end by 5 bases, with 11 bases between. The V gene's germline CDR1 is DFQATT and CDR2 SNEGSKA (reference sequence). CDR3 length: 12 amino acids.

There are many counts of this clonotype. This chain joins TRBV29-1 and TRBJ2-1, with 16 bases fitting TRBD2. CDR1 and CDR2 from the germline V gene are SQVTM and ANQGSEA. J lost 1 base, V lost 7 bases, and 4 bases had no gene match. This CDR3 contains 16 residues. CDR3 nucleotides: TGCAGCGCCTCGGGACTAGCGGGAGGGTCCTACAATGAGCAGTTCTTC. Its protein is CSASGLAGGSYNEQFF.

This clonotype was seen many times. The chain carries TRBV5-4 and TRBJ1-2, with TRBD1 matching 10 bases. The CDR3 covers 17 residues. Losses at the gene ends were 4 bases for V and 0 bases for J; bases not matched to a gene: 9. Germline-derived CDR1 and CDR2 are SGHNT and YYREEE (reference sequence). For the CDR3, the DNA is TGTGCCAGCAGCCCTCCAGGGACAGGGGTTCCTAACTATGGCTACACCTTC. Its protein product is CASSPPGTGVPNYGYTF. Supplemented by reference TRBV5-4 and TRBJ1-2, the full variable domain reads ETGVTQSPTHLIKTRGQQVTLRCSSQSGHNTVSWYQQALGQGPQFIFQYYREEENGRGNFPPRFSGLQFPNYSSELNVNALELDDSALYLCASSPPGTGVPNYGYTFGSGTRLTVV.

The gene calls are TRBV20-1 and TRBJ2-1; TRBD1 is a possible D gene (5 bases). V was shortened by 0 bases and J by 4 bases, with 10 bases between the two germline ends. Germline values: CDR1 DFQATT, CDR2 SNEGSKA (reference sequence). The CDR3 length is 14 residues. CDR3: CSARDLGPYNEQFF. CDR3 nucleotide sequence: TGCAGTGCTAGAGATTTGGGGCCTTACAATGAGCAGTTCTTC.

In this sample, this clonotype turned up many times. The V and J genes are TRBV7-8 and TRBJ1-3; TRBD1 might be the D (6 bases). Deletions cut 2 bases from V and 2 bases from J, with 16 bases between. This CDR3 region has 17 residues. CDR1 and CDR2 from the germline V gene are SGHVS and FQNEAQ. The CDR3 reads CASSLRGDRGTGNTIYF. The CDR3 DNA reads TGTGCCAGCAGCTTAAGGGGGGATAGGGGGACTGGAAACACCATATATTTT.

This clonotype appeared many times. This chain joins TRBV28 and TRBJ1-6; 7 nucleotides match TRBD1. CDR1 and CDR2 from the germline V gene are MDHEN and SYDVKM. The V gene end was trimmed by 6 bases and the J gene end by 5 bases; junction bases not matched to a gene: 10. This CDR3 spans 16 amino acids. The CDR3 DNA is TGTGCCAGCAGGAGGGACAGCTTAAGGGATAATTCACCCCTCCACTTT. Its translation is CASRRDSLRDNSPLHF.

This clonotype was seen repeatedly, ten times or more. This rearrangement joins TRBV7-3 to TRBJ2-1; 11 bases map to TRBD2. Losses at the gene ends were 5 bases for V and 8 bases for J; bases not matched to a gene: 8. This CDR3 contains 15 residues. Germline loops: CDR1 SGHTA, CDR2 FQGTGA. The CDR3 nucleotides read TGTGCCAGCAGCCAAACTAGCGGGAGAAATTATGAGCAGTTCTTC. Translation: CASSQTSGRNYEQFF.

CDR3 nucleotide sequence: TGTGCCAGCAGGGTCGACGGAGTTAACTATGGCTACACCTTC. It translates to CASRVDGVNYGYTF. The chain is built from TRBV28 and TRBJ1-2; D not certain. Germline V gene sequence: CDR1 MDHEN, CDR2 SYDVKM. This CDR3 has 14 amino acids. V was trimmed by 6 bases and J by 1 base, leaving 12 bases between them.

Many counts were recorded for this clonotype. The CDR3 nucleotides read TGTGCCAGCAGCAAAATCGGGACTCCCGACGGTACGCAGTATTTT. This encodes CASSKIGTPDGTQYF. The rearrangement joins TRBV28 to TRBJ2-3, with a possible D match to TRBD2 (6 bases). This CDR3 comprises 15 residues. The V gene lost 6 bases and the J gene lost 8 bases, with 21 bases spanning the gap. Germline loops: CDR1 MDHEN, CDR2 SYDVKM.

This clonotype was picked up a small number of times. A clone one base away is much larger, so this may be a read error. The chain employs TRBV12-3 or TRBV12-4 and TRBJ1-1; TRBD1 matches 8 bases. CDR3 length: 14 amino acids. Germline trimming cut 7 bases from V and 0 bases from J; bases unmatched to any gene: 4. The CDR3 bases are TGTGCCAGCAATTGGGACAGGATGAACACTGAAGCTTTCTTT. This codes for CASNWDRMNTEAFF.

This clonotype was detected a few times. The chain combines TRBV20-1 with TRBJ2-1, with a possible D match to TRBD2 (6 bases). Germline lookup yields CDR1 DFQATT and CDR2 SNEGSKA (reference sequence). This CDR3 contains 13 residues. V lost 3 bases and J lost 4, with 10 bases in between. The CDR3 protein is CSARPAGYNEQFF. CDR3 in DNA: TGCAGTGCTAGGCCGGCGGGGTACAATGAGCAGTTCTTC.

The rearrangement joins TRBV28 to TRBJ1-1, with a possible D match to TRBD1 (6 bases). The germline V gene has CDR1 MDHEN and CDR2 SYDVKM. V was clipped by 5 bases and J by 0 bases, with 19 bases between them. The CDR3 is 17 residues long. The DNA of the CDR3 is TGTGCCAGCAGTGCGCCGGGACAAGGGATAATGAACACTGAAGCTTTCTTT. It encodes CASSAPGQGIMNTEAFF.